Following are 30 T cell receptor beta chains from one sample sequenced in a study of response to subunit inactivated influenza vaccine. TCRdb reanalysed the RT-PCR reads using MiXCR and keeps one entry per CDR3 protein. The sample lists around 480,000 distinct CDR3 sequences, more than 15% seen once, with roughly 3.1% in the top ten. Sequencing was performed on CD4+ T cells sorted from PBMCs, taken around 25 months after vaccination. These receptors all come from a man aged 45 to 70 who received an inactivated influenza vaccine.

This clonotype was seen more than once but under ten times. The chain joins TRBV6-2 or TRBV6-3 to TRBJ2-3; a weak D match, TRBD2 (6 bases). The germline V gene encodes CDR1 MNHEY and CDR2 SVGEGT. This CDR3 is built from 13 residues. Trimming stripped 4 bases from V and 5 bases from J, with 10 bases between. The CDR3 DNA follows: TGTGCCAGCAGTTCGAGGGGAGGAGATACGCAGTATTTT. This gives the protein CASSSRGGDTQYF.

There are many counts of this clonotype. The chain recombines TRBV28 with TRBJ1-5; no reliable D call. CDR1 MDHEN and CDR2 SYDVKM come from the germline V gene. The CDR3 is 15 amino acids. The V and J ends lost 3 bases and 3 bases respectively, with 12 bases between them. The DNA for the CDR3 is TGTGCCAGCAGTTTTGGCCGAGGGTCCAATCAGCCCCAGCATTTT. Protein product: CASSFGRGSNQPQHF.

The chain couples TRBV20-1 to TRBJ1-4; D is unclear. CDR3 length: 14 amino acids. Germline-derived CDR1 and CDR2 are DFQATT and SNEGSKA (reference sequence). V shed 1 base and J shed 3 bases, with 9 bases lying between them. The DNA for the CDR3 is TGCAGTGCTAGAGGGAGACGGGCTAATGAAAAACTGTTTTTT. It specifies CSARGRRANEKLFF.

This clonotype was seen a handful of times. V and J are TRBV7-9 and TRBJ1-1; perhaps TRBD1 as D (5 bases). The germline V gene has CDR1 SEHNR and CDR2 FQNEAQ (reference sequence). CDR3 length: 13 residues. V lost 3 bases and J lost 7, with 12 bases in between. CDR3 in amino acids: CASSFKGRGEAFF. The CDR3 DNA reads as TGTGCCAGCAGCTTTAAGGGAAGGGGTGAAGCTTTCTTT.

The chain carries TRBV7-7 and TRBJ2-5; 14 positions agree with TRBD2. The CDR3 is 15 residues long. Germline values: CDR1 SSHAT, CDR2 FNYEAQ (reference sequence). Trimming cost V 5 bases and J 4 bases; bases outside gene matches: 3. The CDR3 reads CASSMGLAGVETQYF. The CDR3 nucleotides read TGTGCCAGCAGCATGGGACTAGCGGGAGTAGAGACCCAGTACTTC.

This clonotype came up a few times. V usage is TRBV6-2 or TRBV6-3 and J usage is TRBJ2-1; 7 bases map to TRBD1. J gave up 8 bases and V 8 bases, and 6 bases lay outside the gene matches. Germline values: CDR1 MNHEY, CDR2 SVGEGT. The CDR3 runs 12 residues. The CDR3 DNA reads as TGTGCCAGCGGACAGGCTCGATATGAGCAGTTCTTC. Residues: CASGQARYEQFF.

In this sample, this clonotype turned up a few times. The chain couples TRBV9 to TRBJ2-7; 7 bases are shared with TRBD1. The length of the CDR3 is 14 residues. Germline CDR1 SGDLS, CDR2 YYNGEE. The junction had 9 bases not matched to a gene; V was cut back by 3 bases and J by 6 bases. DNA of the CDR3: TGTGCCAGCAGCGCCGACAGGGCAGGAGGCGAGCAGTACTTC. Protein product: CASSADRAGGEQYF.

The table lists this clonotype with a few counts. The rearrangement links TRBV29-1 to TRBJ2-1; the match to TRBD1 covers 10 bases. V was pared by 0 bases and J by 12 bases, with 20 bases of the junction left unmatched. This CDR3 contains 18 residues. Looked up from germline, CDR1 is SQVTM and CDR2 is ANQGSEA. The chain's CDR3 is CSVEDRGDRGRRDLVQFF. The CDR3 DNA is TGCAGCGTTGAAGATCGGGGAGACAGGGGGCGCCGGGATCTGGTGCAGTTCTTC.

The genes are TRBV24-1 and TRBJ2-3, with 10 bases lining up with TRBD1. Trimming took 3 bases from V and 0 from J; bases not matched to a gene: 11. The germline V gene encodes CDR1 KGHDR and CDR2 SFDVKD. The CDR3 length is 19 residues. The DNA of the CDR3 is TGTGCCACCAGTGATCCTAATCCGGGACAGGGGATTAGCACAGATACGCAGTATTTT. It codes for CATSDPNPGQGISTDTQYF.

The chain combines TRBV6-5 with TRBJ2-5; no clear D gene. This CDR3 region has 14 residues. Trimming pared 0 bases from V and 7 bases from J, leaving 12 bases between. Germline CDR1 reads MNHEY; CDR2 reads SVGAGI. CDR3 sequence reads: CASSYSRIPGTQYF. CDR3 in DNA: TGTGCCAGCAGTTACTCCCGAATTCCGGGGACCCAGTACTTC.

The chain is built from TRBV2 and TRBJ2-5, with D tentatively TRBD1 (6 bases). This CDR3 has 14 amino acids. Germline CDR1 SNHLY, CDR2 FYNNEI. V was shortened by 4 bases and J by 5 bases, with 14 bases between the two germline ends. In DNA, the CDR3 is TGTGCCAGCAGTGTGCGACATCAGGGGGAGACCCAGTACTTC. As protein: CASSVRHQGETQYF. Full variable domain (outside the CDR3, taken from reference TRBV2 and TRBJ2-5): EPEVTQTPSHQVTQMGQEVILRCVPISNHLYFYWYRQILGQKVEFLVSFYNNEISEKSEIFDDQFSVERPDGSNFTLKIRSTKLEDSAMYFCASSVRHQGETQYFGPGTRLLVL.

This clonotype turned up a few times. The chain links TRBV18 to TRBJ2-1; the D is unclear. CDR1 is KGHSH, CDR2 LQKENI, per germline. The length of the CDR3 is 17 residues. Trimming cost V 0 bases and J 0 bases, with 12 bases left between them. The CDR3 DNA follows: TGTGCCAGCTCACCACCGAATGGCGGAATCTCCTACAATGAGCAGTTCTTC. Residues: CASSPPNGGISYNEQFF.

The chain has TRBV28 and TRBJ2-7; 9 bases line up with TRBD1. Germline V gene lookup returns CDR1 MDHEN and CDR2 SYDVKM. The CDR3 covers 17 residues. Trimming at V came to 3 bases and at J to 2 bases, leaving 11 bases not matched to a gene. CDR3 protein: CASSLGPPGQGPYEQYF. In DNA form, the CDR3 reads TGTGCCAGCAGTTTGGGACCCCCGGGACAGGGACCCTACGAGCAGTACTTC. Complete variable domain (other parts from reference TRBV28 and TRBJ2-7): DVKVTQSSRYLVKRTGEKVFLECVQDMDHENMFWYRQDPGLGLRLIYFSYDVKMKEKGDIPEGYSVSREKKERFSLILESASTNQTSMYLCASSLGPPGQGPYEQYFGPGTRLTVT.

This clonotype was seen ten or more times. The rearrangement uses TRBV12-3 or TRBV12-4 and TRBJ1-6; no clear D gene. V dropped 6 bases and J dropped 6 bases, with 9 bases sitting between them. The CDR3 spans 13 residues. The CDR3 region has the DNA TGTGCCAGCAGGCCGATAGCTAATTCACCCCTCCACTTT. Protein sequence: CASRPIANSPLHF.

The chain is built from TRBV6-1 and TRBJ2-2; 7 nucleotides match TRBD1. Germline values: CDR1 MNHNS, CDR2 SASEGT. This CDR3 has 14 amino acids. J gave up 6 bases and V 5 bases, and 6 bases lay outside the gene matches. CDR3 in amino acids: CASSKPDRAGELFF. Here the CDR3 DNA reads TGTGCCAGCAGTAAGCCAGACAGGGCCGGGGAGCTGTTTTTT.

This clonotype showed up many times. This chain connects TRBV12-3 or TRBV12-4 to TRBJ2-7; D might be TRBD1 or TRBD2, each matching 5 bases. Trimming took off 8 bases at V and 6 bases at J, with 17 bases between the two ends. This CDR3 spans 13 amino acids. The CDR3 DNA reads TGTGCCAGCCGTGGGGACCCGACCCCCGAGCAGTACTTC. It yields the protein CASRGDPTPEQYF.

The rearrangement uses TRBV20-1 and TRBJ1-1; D unclear. Trimming shortened V by 0 bases and J by 3 bases, and 23 bases separated the two germline ends. Germline-derived CDR1 and CDR2 are DFQATT and SNEGSKA (reference sequence). The CDR3 consists of 18 residues. DNA of the CDR3: TGCAGTGCTAGAGATGGGCGGCAGCATTCTCCTTGGGACACTGAAGCTTTCTTT. Protein sequence: CSARDGRQHSPWDTEAFF.

The chain uses TRBV4-1 and TRBJ1-2, with D maybe TRBD1 (6 bases). Deletions cut 0 bases from V and 8 bases from J, with 16 bases between. Germline V gene lookup returns CDR1 MGHRA and CDR2 YSYEKL. CDR3 length equals 15 residues. In nucleotides, the CDR3 is TGCGCCAGCAGCCAAGAAGGGGGGGCGGTTAGAGGCTACACCTTC. Its protein product is CASSQEGGAVRGYTF.

This clonotype was seen only a few times. The chain employs TRBV4-2 and TRBJ2-5, with no clear D. This CDR3 contains 14 residues. V lost 0 bases and J 3 bases, leaving 8 bases between the germline ends. CDR1 is LGHNA and CDR2 is YNFKEQ in the germline V gene. As DNA, the CDR3 is TGTGCCAGCAGCCAAGAGGCAGGAGAAGAGACCCAGTACTTC. It translates to CASSQEAGEETQYF.

This clonotype has only a few counts. The rearrangement links TRBV5-1 to TRBJ2-4, with 8 bases identical to TRBD1. With V trimmed by 5 bases and J by 1 base, 2 bases remained unmatched. Germline CDR1 and CDR2: SGHRS and YFSETQ. CDR3 length: 14 amino acids. The CDR3 sequence: CASSRDRAKNIQYF. In DNA form, the CDR3 reads TGCGCCAGCAGTCGGGACAGGGCCAAAAACATTCAGTACTTC.

This clonotype has just a few counts. V and J are TRBV20-1 and TRBJ2-5; the D gene could be TRBD1 or TRBD2 (6 bases each). Germline values: CDR1 DFQATT, CDR2 SNEGSKA (reference sequence). V was clipped by 6 bases and J by 2 bases, with 16 bases between them. This CDR3 spans 14 amino acids. CDR3 sequence (DNA): TGCAGTGCAGGGGGGCGCCGGGTTCAAGAGACCCAGTACTTC. Protein product: CSAGGRRVQETQYF.

The CDR3 nucleotides read TGCGCCAGCAGCTTGAGCGCTGGGGAAACTGAAGCTTTCTTT. Translation gives CASSLSAGETEAFF. This chain joins TRBV5-1 and TRBJ1-1, with D unresolved. CDR1 is SGHRS and CDR2 is YFSETQ in the germline V gene. The CDR3 consists of 14 residues. The ends were cut back, 1 base at V and 5 bases at J, with 12 bases in the middle.

The CDR3 nucleotides read TGTGCCAGCAGTCTCTTTCGTGAGCAGTACTTC. It yields the protein CASSLFREQYF. J is TRBJ2-7 and V is TRBV12-3 or TRBV12-4; the D is unclear. The CDR3 contains 11 residues. V was trimmed by 5 bases and J by 7 bases, leaving 9 bases between them.

This clonotype was seen repeatedly, ten times or more. The CDR3 reads CASSPGQGKGNTIYF. For the CDR3, the DNA is TGTGCCAGCAGCCCGGGACAGGGGAAAGGAAACACCATATATTTT. The chain employs TRBV7-2 and TRBJ1-3; 10 bases map to TRBD1. V lost 5 bases, J lost 4 bases, and 5 bases stayed unmatched. In germline, CDR1 is SGHTA, CDR2 FQGNSA. The CDR3 spans 15 residues.

J is TRBJ1-6 and V is TRBV6-2 or TRBV6-3; D unclear. The V gene lost 6 bases and the J gene lost 5 bases, with 8 bases spanning the gap. The CDR3 has 13 residues. Germline V CDR1 and CDR2: MNHEY, SVGEGT. The CDR3 nucleotides read TGTGCCAGCAGACGGACGGATAATTCACCCCTCCACTTT. As protein: CASRRTDNSPLHF.

V and J are TRBV5-1 and TRBJ2-7; 9 bases are shared with TRBD1. V lost 0 bases and J lost 1; bases outside the gene matches: 8. The CDR3 runs 17 residues. In germline, CDR1 is SGHRS, CDR2 YFSETQ. The CDR3 DNA follows: TGCGCCAGCAGCTTGGGGGTTTTACAGGGGGCTTCCTACGAGCAGTACTTC. Translated, it gives CASSLGVLQGASYEQYF. Full variable domain (outside the CDR3, taken from reference TRBV5-1 and TRBJ2-7): KAGVTQTPRYLIKTRGQQVTLSCSPISGHRSVSWYQQTPGQGLQFLFEYFSETQRNKGNFPGRFSGRQFSNSRSEMNVSTLELGDSALYLCASSLGVLQGASYEQYFGPGTRLTVT.

The chain combines TRBV7-2 with TRBJ2-4, with D perhaps TRBD1 or TRBD2 (6 bases each). This CDR3 contains 17 residues. Trimming stripped 1 base from V and 1 base from J, with 14 bases between. CDR1 is SGHTA, CDR2 FQGNSA, per germline. DNA for the CDR3: TGTGCCAGCAGCTTAGGAGGGGGGCCGGGGGCCAAAAACATTCAGTACTTC. It translates to CASSLGGGPGAKNIQYF. Looking up the rest from reference TRBV7-2 and TRBJ2-4 gives the full variable domain: GAGVSQSPSNKVTEKGKDVELRCDPISGHTALYWYRQSLGQGLEFLIYFQGNSAPDKSGLPSDRFSAERTGGSVSTLTIQRTQQEDSAVYLCASSLGGGPGAKNIQYFGAGTRLSVL.

This clonotype was seen more than once but under ten times. The chain links TRBV9 to TRBJ2-3, with D possibly TRBD2 on 6 matching bases. Germline assignment: CDR1 SGDLS and CDR2 YYNGEE. Deletions cut 4 bases from V and 5 bases from J, with 20 bases between. The CDR3 consists of 16 residues. CDR3 loop: CASSLRGGQSGDTQYF. CDR3 DNA sequence: TGTGCCAGCAGCCTACGGGGAGGCCAATCTGGAGATACGCAGTATTTT.

This clonotype came up many times. The chain employs TRBV29-1 and TRBJ2-2, with D maybe TRBD1 (6 bases). The germline V gene encodes CDR1 SQVTM and CDR2 ANQGSEA. Trimming shortened V by 5 bases and J by 1 base, and 11 bases separated the two germline ends. The CDR3 extends over 14 amino acids. The CDR3 region has the DNA TGCAGCGTTACTCCGGGACAGAACACCGGGGAGCTGTTTTTT. Amino acid sequence: CSVTPGQNTGELFF.

This clonotype was seen a few times. The chain joins TRBV6-2 or TRBV6-3 to TRBJ2-7, with TRBD1 matching 10 bases. Per germline, CDR1 MNHEY and CDR2 SVGEGT. Trimming removed 6 bases from V and 12 bases from J; junction bases left unmatched: 11. The CDR3 has 13 amino acids. The CDR3 reads CASRRQDRTGGYF. In DNA form, the CDR3 reads TGTGCCAGCAGAAGACAGGACCGGACAGGGGGGTACTTC.